These T cell receptor beta chains were read from a single sample in a study of T cell responses to AZD1222 COVID-19 vaccine. Clones were sequenced by immunoSEQ multiplex PCR, and TCRdb holds only the in-frame ones, with some missing. The sample lists about 180,000 clones, about 91% occurring once. Specimen: peripheral blood, collected 28 days after the second AZD1222 dose. These TCRs come from an adult who received the AZD1222 COVID-19 vaccine. Each CDR3 is given with its conserved first and last residue. D genes are given only for firm matches. Clone size is shown for a subset of rows, as once, few, many or a class of expanded clone.

>-|-|TRBV6-1|TRBJ2-7
CASSEERSYEQYF
TGTGCCAGCAGTGAGGAACGGAGCTACGAGCAGTACTTC
>-|few|TRBV4-3|TRBJ1-4
CASSQEQGSNEKLFF
TGCGCCAGCAGCCAAGAACAGGGAAGTAATGAAAAACTGTTTTTT
>-|-|TRBV18|TRBJ1-2
CASSPGDAPGYTF
TGTGCCAGCTCACCCGGAGATGCGCCTGGCTACACCTTC
>TRBD1|-|TRBV5-1|TRBJ2-7
CASRTGQGSYEQYF
TGCGCCAGCAGAACGGGACAGGGGTCCTACGAGCAGTATTTC
>-|-|TRBV19|TRBJ1-1
CATLQGPNTEAFF
TGTGCCACCTTACAGGGACCCAACACTGAAGCTTTCTTT
>-|once|TRBV6-5|TRBJ2-6
CASSYRRAAGANVLTF
TGTGCCAGCAGTTACAGGAGGGCGGCAGGGGCCAACGTCCTGACTTTC
>-|-|TRBV9|TRBJ2-7
CASSRTRVVGEQYF
TGTGCCAGCAGTCGGACCAGGGTAGTAGGCGAGCAGTACTTC
>TRBD2|-|TRBV9|TRBJ2-1
CASSVAPLLAGGNNEQFF
TGTGCCAGCAGCGTAGCCCCGCTACTAGCGGGGGGCAACAATGAGCAGTTCTTC
>-|few|TRBV10-1|TRBJ2-7
CARLRAGHEQYF
TGCGCCAGACTAAGGGCAGGACACGAGCAGTACTTC
>-|-|TRBV30|TRBJ2-7
CAWSVSNGEQYF
TGTGCCTGGAGTGTATCAAATGGCGAGCAGTACTTC
>-|-|TRBV19|TRBJ1-4
CASSMEGVRPNEKLFF
TGTGCCAGTAGTATGGAGGGGGTTAGACCTAATGAAAAACTGTTTTTT
>-|-|TRBV3-1/TRBV3-2|TRBJ1-5
CASSQDVFQPQHF
TGTGCCAGCAGCCAAGACGTTTTTCAGCCCCAGCATTTT
>TRBD1|once|TRBV2|TRBJ1-1
CASRDRANTEAFF
TGTGCCAGCAGGGACAGGGCGAACACTGAAGCTTTCTTT
>-|-|TRBV6-4|TRBJ2-5
CASSLTEGETQYF
TGTGCCAGCAGTTTGACCGAAGGAGAGACCCAGTACTTC
>-|-|TRBV7-2|TRBJ2-1
CASSLSSDSNPNEQFF
TGTGCCAGCAGCTTAAGTTCAGACTCAAACCCCAATGAGCAGTTCTTC
>TRBD1|-|TRBV7-9|TRBJ1-2
CASSLDGTAGDGYTF
TGTGCCAGCAGCTTAGACGGGACAGCCGGTGACGGCTACACCTTC
>TRBD1|-|TRBV7-9|TRBJ2-7
CASSSSTGQGREQYF
TGTGCCAGCAGCTCGTCAACCGGACAGGGGAGGGAGCAGTACTTC
>-|-|TRBV6-5|TRBJ2-1
CASSMYNEQFF
TGTGCCAGCAGTATGTACAATGAGCAGTTCTTC
>-|-|TRBV6-5|TRBJ2-3
CASRGGYSTDTQYF
TGTGCCAGCAGAGGCGGATATAGCACAGATACGCAGTATTTT
>-|-|TRBV12-3/TRBV12-4|TRBJ1-6
CASRTAWNSPLHF
TGTGCCAGCAGGACCGCTTGGAATTCACCCCTCCACTTT
>TRBD1|few|TRBV6-2/TRBV6-3|TRBJ1-2
CASSTPGQGSHGYTF
TGTGCCAGCAGTACGCCTGGACAGGGCTCTCATGGCTACACCTTC
>-|-|TRBV12-3/TRBV12-4|TRBJ2-5
CASSFGGRETQYF
TGTGCCAGCAGTTTCGGGGGAAGAGAGACCCAGTACTTC
>-|-|TRBV5-1|TRBJ1-1
CASSLNRNTEAFF
TGCGCCAGCAGCTTGAACAGAAACACTGAAGCTTTCTTT
>-|-|TRBV6-4|TRBJ2-3
CASSGTGTDTQYF
TGTGCCAGCAGTGGGACAGGCACAGATACGCAGTATTTT
>-|-|TRBV20-1|TRBJ1-2
CSAHGPYGYTF
TGCAGTGCCCACGGACCCTATGGCTACACCTTC
>TRBD1|-|TRBV5-4|TRBJ1-4
CASSQGQLNEKLFF
TGTGCCAGCAGCCAGGGACAGCTCAATGAAAAACTGTTTTTT
>TRBD1|-|TRBV18|TRBJ1-2
CASSPNRGDYGYTF
TGTGCCAGCTCACCAAACAGGGGGGACTATGGCTACACCTTC
>-|-|TRBV19|TRBJ1-3
CASSIPPILPQVTSGNTIYF
TGTGCCAGTAGTATCCCCCCGATTCTCCCCCAGGTCACCTCTGGAAACACCATATATTTT
>-|-|TRBV18|TRBJ1-1
CASSTLGENSEAFF
TGTGCCAGCTCGACCCTGGGGGAAAACAGTGAAGCTTTCTTT
>-|-|TRBV6-5|TRBJ1-1
CASKRQAEGEAFF
TGTGCCAGCAAAAGACAGGCCGAGGGGGAAGCTTTCTTT
>TRBD2|-|TRBV5-4|TRBJ2-1
CASADSGGRYNEQFF
TGTGCCAGCGCTGATAGCGGGGGGCGCTACAATGAGCAGTTCTTC
>-|-|TRBV30|TRBJ1-5
CAWSVARGLGNQPQHF
TGTGCCTGGAGTGTTGCTCGGGGTTTGGGCAATCAGCCCCAGCATTTT
>-|-|TRBV11-3|TRBJ2-1
CASSFSRGGNEQFF
TGTGCCAGCAGTTTCTCCAGGGGCGGCAATGAGCAGTTCTTC
>-|-|TRBV6-1|TRBJ2-7
CASSEDRSSYEQYF
TGTGCCAGCAGTGAGGACAGAAGCTCCTACGAGCAGTACTTC
>TRBD1|-|TRBV6-5|TRBJ1-5
CASTLEGAGVGPQHF
TGTGCCAGCACCCTAGAGGGGGCGGGTGTTGGGCCCCAGCATTTT
>TRBD1|-|TRBV5-1|TRBJ1-1
CASSLPGQGPTEAFF
TGCGCCAGCAGCTTACCGGGACAGGGACCCACTGAAGCTTTCTTT
>-|-|TRBV5-1|TRBJ1-6
CASSSQGYNSPLHF
TGCGCCAGCAGCTCCCAGGGGTATAATTCACCCCTCCACTTT
>-|-|TRBV7-9|TRBJ2-7
CASSLSGSDEQYF
TGTGCCAGCAGCTTATCGGGATCTGACGAGCAGTACTTC
>-|-|TRBV7-3|TRBJ1-2
CASSLSPGWGYTF
TGTGCCAGCAGCTTAAGCCCAGGGTGGGGCTACACCTTC
>-|-|TRBV6-1|TRBJ2-5
CASSEAGGRQTQYF
TGTGCCAGCAGTGAAGCGGGGGGGCGACAGACCCAGTACTTC
>-|-|TRBV3-1/TRBV3-2|TRBJ2-5
CASSQKMSDSSQETQYF
TGTGCCAGCAGCCAAAAAATGTCGGACTCATCACAAGAGACCCAGTACTTC
>TRBD1|once|TRBV6-1|TRBJ1-2
CASSGDRGYVGYTF
TGTGCCAGCAGTGGGGACAGGGGTTATGTTGGCTACACCTTC
>TRBD2|-|TRBV19|TRBJ2-1
CASSLGLAGGPEQFF
TGTGCCAGTAGTCTCGGACTAGCGGGGGGCCCAGAGCAGTTCTTC
>-|-|TRBV5-1|TRBJ2-7
CASSPGTNPHEQYF
TGCGCCAGCAGCCCCGGGACAAACCCCCACGAGCAGTACTTC
>-|-|TRBV6-1|TRBJ2-7
CASSEMRDSNEQYF
TGTGCCAGCAGTGAAATGCGAGACAGCAACGAGCAGTACTTC
>-|-|TRBV5-1|TRBJ1-1
CASSHGWGSVNTEAFF
TGCGCCAGCAGCCATGGATGGGGGAGCGTGAACACTGAAGCTTTCTTT
>-|-|TRBV20-1|TRBJ2-5
CGQGRQETQYF
TGCGGGCAGGGTCGTCAAGAGACCCAGTACTTC
>-|-|TRBV2|TRBJ1-3
CASSWGRDTIYF
TGTGCCAGCAGTTGGGGGAGGGACACCATATATTTT
>-|-|TRBV25-1|TRBJ1-5
CASKDSGGNQPQHF
TGTGCCAGCAAGGATTCAGGGGGCAATCAGCCCCAGCATTTT
>-|-|TRBV15|TRBJ1-3
CATSRDRREGNTIYF
TGTGCCACCAGCAGAGATCGAAGGGAGGGAAACACCATATATTTT
>TRBD1|-|TRBV5-1|TRBJ2-2
CASSGTGFNTGELFF
TGCGCCAGCAGTGGGACAGGGTTCAACACCGGGGAGCTGTTTTTT
>-|-|TRBV1|TRBJ2-7
CTSSQREQYF
TGCACCAGCAGCCAAAGGGAGCAGTACTTC
>-|-|TRBV5-1|TRBJ1-6
CASSLRVQDSPLHF
TGCGCCAGCAGCCTCAGGGTGCAGGATTCACCCCTCCACTTT